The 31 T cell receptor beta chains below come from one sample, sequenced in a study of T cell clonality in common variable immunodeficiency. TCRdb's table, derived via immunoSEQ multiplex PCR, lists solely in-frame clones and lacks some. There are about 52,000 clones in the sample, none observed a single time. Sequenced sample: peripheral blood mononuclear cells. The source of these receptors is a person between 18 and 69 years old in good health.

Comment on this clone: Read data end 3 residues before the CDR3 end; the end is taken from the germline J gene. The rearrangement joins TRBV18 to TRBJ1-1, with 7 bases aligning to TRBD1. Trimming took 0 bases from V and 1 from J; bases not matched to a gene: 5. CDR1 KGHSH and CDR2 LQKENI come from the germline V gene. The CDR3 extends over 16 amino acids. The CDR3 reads CASSPPDRPRNTEAFF. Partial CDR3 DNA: TGTGCCAGCTCACCACCGGACAGGCCCAGGAACACTGAA.

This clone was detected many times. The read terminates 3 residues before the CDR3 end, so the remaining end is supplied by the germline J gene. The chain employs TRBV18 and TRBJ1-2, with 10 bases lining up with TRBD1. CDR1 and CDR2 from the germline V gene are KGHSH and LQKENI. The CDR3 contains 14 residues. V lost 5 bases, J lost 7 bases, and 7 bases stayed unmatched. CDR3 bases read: TGTGCCAGCTCAGCGACAGGGGGCCCGGGTGGC. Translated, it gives CASSATGGPGG. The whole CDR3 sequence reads CASSATGGPGGYTF.

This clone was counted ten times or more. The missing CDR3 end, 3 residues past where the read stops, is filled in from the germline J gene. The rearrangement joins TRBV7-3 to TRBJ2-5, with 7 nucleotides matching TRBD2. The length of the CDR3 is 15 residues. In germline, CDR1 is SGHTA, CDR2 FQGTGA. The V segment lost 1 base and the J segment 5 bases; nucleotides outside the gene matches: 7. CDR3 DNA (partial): TGTGCCAGCAGCTTAAGTCTCAGGGAGGGGGAGACC. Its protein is CASSLSLREGET. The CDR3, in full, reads CASSLSLREGETQYF.

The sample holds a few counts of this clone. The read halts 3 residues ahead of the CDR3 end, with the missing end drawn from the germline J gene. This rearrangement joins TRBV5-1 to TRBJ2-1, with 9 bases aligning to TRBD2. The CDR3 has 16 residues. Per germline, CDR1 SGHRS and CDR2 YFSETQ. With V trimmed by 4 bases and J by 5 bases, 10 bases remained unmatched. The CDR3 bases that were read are TGCGCCAGCAGCGGGGGCCAGCGGGGGGAGAACAATGAG. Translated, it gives CASSGGQRGENNE. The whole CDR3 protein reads CASSGGQRGENNEQFF. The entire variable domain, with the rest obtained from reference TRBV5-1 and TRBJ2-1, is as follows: KAGVTQTPRYLIKTRGQQVTLSCSPISGHRSVSWYQQTPGQGLQFLFEYFSETQRNKGNFPGRFSGRQFSNSRSEMNVSTLELGDSALYLCASSGGQRGENNEQFFGPGTRLTVL.

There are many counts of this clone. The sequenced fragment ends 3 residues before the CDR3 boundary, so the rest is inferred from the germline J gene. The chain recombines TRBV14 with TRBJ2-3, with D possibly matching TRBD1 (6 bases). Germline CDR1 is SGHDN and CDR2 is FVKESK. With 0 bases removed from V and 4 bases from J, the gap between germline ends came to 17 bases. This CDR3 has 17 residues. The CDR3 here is CASSQEDARQVSDTQYF. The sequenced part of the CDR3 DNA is TGTGCCAGCAGCCAAGAGGACGCGAGACAGGTTTCAGATACG.

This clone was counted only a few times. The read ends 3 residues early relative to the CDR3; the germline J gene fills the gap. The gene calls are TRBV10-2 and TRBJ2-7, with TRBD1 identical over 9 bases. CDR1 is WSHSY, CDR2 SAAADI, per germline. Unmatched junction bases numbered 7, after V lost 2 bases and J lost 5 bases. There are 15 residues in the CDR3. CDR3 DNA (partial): TGCGCCAGCAGTGAGGTACAGGGGGCAATCGACGAG. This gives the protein CASSEVQGAIDE. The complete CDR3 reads CASSEVQGAIDEQYF.

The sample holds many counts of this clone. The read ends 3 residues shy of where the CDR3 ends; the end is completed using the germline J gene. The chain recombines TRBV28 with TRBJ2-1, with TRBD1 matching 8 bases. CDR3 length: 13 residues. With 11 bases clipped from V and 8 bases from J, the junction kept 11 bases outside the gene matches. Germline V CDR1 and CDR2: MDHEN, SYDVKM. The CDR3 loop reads CALRQGKEDEQFF. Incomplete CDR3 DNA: TGTGCCTTACGACAGGGGAAAGAGGATGAG.

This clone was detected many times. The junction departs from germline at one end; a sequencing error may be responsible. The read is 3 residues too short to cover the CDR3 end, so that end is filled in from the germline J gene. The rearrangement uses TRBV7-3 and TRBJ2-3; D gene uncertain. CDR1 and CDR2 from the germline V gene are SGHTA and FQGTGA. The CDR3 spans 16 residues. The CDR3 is CASSLNPTKGTDTQYF. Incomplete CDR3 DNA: TGTGCCAGCAGCTTAAACCCTACGAAGGGCACGGATACG. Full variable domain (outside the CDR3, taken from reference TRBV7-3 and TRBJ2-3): GAGVSQTPSNKVTEKGKYVELRCDPISGHTALYWYRQSLGQGPEFLIYFQGTGAADDSGLPNDRFFAVRPEGSVSTLKIQRTERGDSAVYLCASSLNPTKGTDTQYFGPGTRLTVL.

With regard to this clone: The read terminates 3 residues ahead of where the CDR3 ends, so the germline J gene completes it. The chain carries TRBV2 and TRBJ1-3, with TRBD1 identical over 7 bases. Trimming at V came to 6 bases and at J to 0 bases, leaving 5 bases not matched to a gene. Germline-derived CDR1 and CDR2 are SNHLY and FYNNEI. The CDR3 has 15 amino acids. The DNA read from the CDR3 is TGTGCCAGCAGAGACCAGGGGGTCTCTGGAAACACC. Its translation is CASRDQGVSGNT. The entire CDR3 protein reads CASRDQGVSGNTIYF.

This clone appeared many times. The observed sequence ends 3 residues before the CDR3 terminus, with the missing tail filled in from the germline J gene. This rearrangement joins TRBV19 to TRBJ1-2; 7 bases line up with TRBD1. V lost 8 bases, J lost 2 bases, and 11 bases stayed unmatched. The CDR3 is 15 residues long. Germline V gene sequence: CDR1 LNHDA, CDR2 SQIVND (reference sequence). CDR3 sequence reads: CASFEPETGNYGYTF. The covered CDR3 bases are TGTGCCAGTTTCGAACCAGAGACAGGGAACTATGGC.

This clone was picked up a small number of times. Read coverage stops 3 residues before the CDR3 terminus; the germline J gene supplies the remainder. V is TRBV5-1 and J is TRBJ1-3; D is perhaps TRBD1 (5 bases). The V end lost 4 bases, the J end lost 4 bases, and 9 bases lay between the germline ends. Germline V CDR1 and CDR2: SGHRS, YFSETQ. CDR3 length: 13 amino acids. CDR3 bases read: TGCGCCAGCAGCGAGGGGTCCGGAAACACC. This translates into CASSEGSGNT. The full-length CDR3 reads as CASSEGSGNTIYF.

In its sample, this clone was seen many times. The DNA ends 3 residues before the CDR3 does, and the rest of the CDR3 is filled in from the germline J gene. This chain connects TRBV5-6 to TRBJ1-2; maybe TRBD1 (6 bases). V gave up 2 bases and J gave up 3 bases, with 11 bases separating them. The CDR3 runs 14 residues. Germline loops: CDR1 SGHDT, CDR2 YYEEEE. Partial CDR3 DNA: TGTGCCAGCAGCTTATTTCCAGGGGACTATGGC. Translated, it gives CASSLFPGDYG. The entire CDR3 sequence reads CASSLFPGDYGYTF.

The covered CDR3 bases are TGTGCCAGTAGTACGGGACAGTCCTCCGACCAGCCC. It encodes CASSTGQSSDQP. The entire CDR3 protein reads CASSTGQSSDQPQHF. The chain employs TRBV19 and TRBJ1-5; TRBD1 matches 7 bases. The CDR3 goes on 3 residues after the read ends, and that part is filled in from the germline J gene. This CDR3 has 15 amino acids. The ends lost 4 bases at V and 7 bases at J; junction bases unmatched: 10. Germline V gene data show CDR1 as LNHDA and CDR2 as SQIVND (reference sequence).

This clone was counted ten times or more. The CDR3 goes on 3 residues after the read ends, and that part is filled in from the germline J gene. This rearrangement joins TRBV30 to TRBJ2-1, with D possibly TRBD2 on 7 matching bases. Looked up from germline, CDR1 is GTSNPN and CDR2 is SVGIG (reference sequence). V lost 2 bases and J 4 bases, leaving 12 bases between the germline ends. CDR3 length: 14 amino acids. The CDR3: CAWSRGGVYNEQFF. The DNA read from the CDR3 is TGTGCCTGGAGTCGAGGGGGGGTTTACAATGAG.

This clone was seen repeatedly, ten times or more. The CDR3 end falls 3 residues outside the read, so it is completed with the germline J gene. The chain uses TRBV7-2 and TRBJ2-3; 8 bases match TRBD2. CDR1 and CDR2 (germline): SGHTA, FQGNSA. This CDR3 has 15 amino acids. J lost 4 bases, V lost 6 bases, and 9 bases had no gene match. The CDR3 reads CASSYSGNNADTQYF. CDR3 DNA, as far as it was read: TGTGCCAGCAGTTATAGCGGGAACAACGCAGATACG.

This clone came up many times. CDR3: CAWSVRQGANVLTF. CDR3 DNA (partial): TGTGCCTGGAGTGTACGACAGGGGGCCAACGTC. This chain joins TRBV30 and TRBJ2-6; D is perhaps TRBD1 (5 bases). The CDR3 is cut off 3 residues early in the read; its end comes from the germline J gene. V lost 0 bases and J lost 4, with 7 bases in between. Looked up from germline, CDR1 is GTSNPN and CDR2 is SVGIG (reference sequence). This CDR3 spans 14 amino acids.

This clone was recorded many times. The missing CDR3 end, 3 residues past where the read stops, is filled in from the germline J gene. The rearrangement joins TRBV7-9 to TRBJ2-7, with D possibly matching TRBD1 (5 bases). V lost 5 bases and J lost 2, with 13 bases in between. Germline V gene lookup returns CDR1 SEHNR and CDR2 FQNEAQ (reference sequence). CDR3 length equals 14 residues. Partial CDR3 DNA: TGTGCCAGCAGCCCGGCTCAGGGCACCTACGAG. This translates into CASSPAQGTYE. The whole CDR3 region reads CASSPAQGTYEQYF.

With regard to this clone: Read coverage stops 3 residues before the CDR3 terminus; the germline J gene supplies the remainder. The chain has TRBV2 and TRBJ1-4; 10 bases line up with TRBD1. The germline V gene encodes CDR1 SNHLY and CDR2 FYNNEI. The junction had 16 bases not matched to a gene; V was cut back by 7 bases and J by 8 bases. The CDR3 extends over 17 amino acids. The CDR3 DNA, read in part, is TGTGCCAGCAACACCTTTGGGACAGGGGAAGTAGGAGAAAAA. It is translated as CASNTFGTGEVGEK. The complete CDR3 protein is CASNTFGTGEVGEKLFF.

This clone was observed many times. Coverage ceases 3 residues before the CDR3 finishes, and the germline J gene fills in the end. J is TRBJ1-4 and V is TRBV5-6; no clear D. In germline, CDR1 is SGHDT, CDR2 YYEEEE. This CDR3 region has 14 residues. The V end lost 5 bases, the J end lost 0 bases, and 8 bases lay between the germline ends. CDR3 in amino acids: CASSIQATNEKLFF. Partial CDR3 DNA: TGTGCCAGCAGTATACAAGCAACTAATGAAAAA.

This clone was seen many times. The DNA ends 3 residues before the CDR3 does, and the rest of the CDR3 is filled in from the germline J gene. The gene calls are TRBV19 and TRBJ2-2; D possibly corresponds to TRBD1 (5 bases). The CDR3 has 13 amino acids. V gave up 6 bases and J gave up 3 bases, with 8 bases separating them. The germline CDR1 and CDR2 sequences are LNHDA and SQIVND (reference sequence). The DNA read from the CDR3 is TGTGCCAGTAGCGACAGTTACACCGGGGAG. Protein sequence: CASSDSYTGE. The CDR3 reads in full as CASSDSYTGELFF.

Partial CDR3 DNA: TGTGCCAGTAGTATGGGCAGGGGTGTATTGGAAGAGACC. Encoded protein: CASSMGRGVLEET. The full CDR3 protein reads CASSMGRGVLEETQYF. This sequence joins TRBV19 and TRBJ2-5; maybe TRBD1 (6 bases). The read halts 3 residues ahead of the CDR3 end, with the missing end drawn from the germline J gene. The germline gives CDR1 LNHDA, CDR2 SQIVND (reference sequence). This CDR3 contains 16 residues. Deletions cut 3 bases from V and 3 bases from J, with 17 bases between.

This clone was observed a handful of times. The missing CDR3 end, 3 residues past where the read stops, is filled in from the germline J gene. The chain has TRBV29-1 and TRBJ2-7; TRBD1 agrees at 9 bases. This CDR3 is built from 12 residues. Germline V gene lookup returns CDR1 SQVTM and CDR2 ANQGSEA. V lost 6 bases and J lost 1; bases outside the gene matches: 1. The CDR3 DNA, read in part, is TGCAGCGTCGGGACAGGGTCCTACGAG. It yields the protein CSVGTGSYE. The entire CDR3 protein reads CSVGTGSYEQYF.

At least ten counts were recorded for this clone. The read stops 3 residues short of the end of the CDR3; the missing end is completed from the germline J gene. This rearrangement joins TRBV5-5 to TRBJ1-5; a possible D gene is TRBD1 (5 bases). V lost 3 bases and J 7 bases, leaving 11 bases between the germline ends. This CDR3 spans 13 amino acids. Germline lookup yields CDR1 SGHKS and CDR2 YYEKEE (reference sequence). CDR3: CASSSNGGQPQHF. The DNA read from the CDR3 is TGTGCCAGCAGCTCTAACGGGGGGCAGCCC.

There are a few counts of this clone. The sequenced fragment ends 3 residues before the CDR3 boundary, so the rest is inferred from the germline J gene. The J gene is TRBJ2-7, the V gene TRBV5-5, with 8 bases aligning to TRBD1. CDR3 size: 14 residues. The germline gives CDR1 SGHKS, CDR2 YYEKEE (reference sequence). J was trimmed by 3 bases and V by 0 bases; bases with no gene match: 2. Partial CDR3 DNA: TGTGCCAGCAGCTTGGGGACAGGGTTCTACGAG. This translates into CASSLGTGFYE. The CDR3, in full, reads CASSLGTGFYEQYF.

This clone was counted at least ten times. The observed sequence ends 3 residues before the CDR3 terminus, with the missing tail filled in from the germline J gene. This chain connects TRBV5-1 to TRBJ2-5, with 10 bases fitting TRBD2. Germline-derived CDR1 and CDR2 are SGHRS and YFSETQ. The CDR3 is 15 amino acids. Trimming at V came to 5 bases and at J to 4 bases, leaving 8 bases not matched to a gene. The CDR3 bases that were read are TGCGCCAGCAGGGAAGCGGGAGGGCCGCGAGAGACC. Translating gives CASREAGGPRET. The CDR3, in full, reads CASREAGGPRETQYF. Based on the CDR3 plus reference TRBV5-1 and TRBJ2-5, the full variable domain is KAGVTQTPRYLIKTRGQQVTLSCSPISGHRSVSWYQQTPGQGLQFLFEYFSETQRNKGNFPGRFSGRQFSNSRSEMNVSTLELGDSALYLCASREAGGPRETQYFGPGTRLLVL.

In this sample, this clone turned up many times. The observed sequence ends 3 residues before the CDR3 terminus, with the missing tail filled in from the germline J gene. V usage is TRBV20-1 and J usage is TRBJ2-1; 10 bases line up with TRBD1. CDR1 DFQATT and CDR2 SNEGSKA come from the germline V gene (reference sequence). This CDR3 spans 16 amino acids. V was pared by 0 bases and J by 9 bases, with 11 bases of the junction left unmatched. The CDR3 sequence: CSARDLGTGALSEQFF. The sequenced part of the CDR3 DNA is TGCAGTGCTAGAGATCTCGGGACAGGGGCACTTTCTGAG.

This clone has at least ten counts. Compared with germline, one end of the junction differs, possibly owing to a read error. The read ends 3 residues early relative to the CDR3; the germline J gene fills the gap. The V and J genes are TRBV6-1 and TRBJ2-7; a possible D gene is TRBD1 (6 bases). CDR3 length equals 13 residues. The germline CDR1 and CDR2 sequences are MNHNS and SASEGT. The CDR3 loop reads CASSGTSGYEQYF. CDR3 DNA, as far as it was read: TGTGCCAGTAGTGGGACATCTGGCTACGAG.

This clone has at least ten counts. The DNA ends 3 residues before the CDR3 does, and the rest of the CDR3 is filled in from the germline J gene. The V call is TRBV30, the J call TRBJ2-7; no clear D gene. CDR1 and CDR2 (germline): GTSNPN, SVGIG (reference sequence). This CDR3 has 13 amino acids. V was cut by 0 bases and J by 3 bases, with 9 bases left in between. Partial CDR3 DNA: TGTGCCTGGAGTGTACTCCAGCGCTACGAG. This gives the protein CAWSVLQRYE. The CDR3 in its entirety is CAWSVLQRYEQYF.

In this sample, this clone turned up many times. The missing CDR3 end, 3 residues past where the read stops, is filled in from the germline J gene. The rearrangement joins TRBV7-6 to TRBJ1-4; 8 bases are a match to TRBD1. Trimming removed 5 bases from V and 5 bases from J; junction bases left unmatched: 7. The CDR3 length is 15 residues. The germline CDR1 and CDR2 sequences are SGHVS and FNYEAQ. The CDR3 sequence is CASSTRQGKNEKLFF. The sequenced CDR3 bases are TGTGCCAGCAGCACCCGACAGGGGAAGAATGAAAAA.

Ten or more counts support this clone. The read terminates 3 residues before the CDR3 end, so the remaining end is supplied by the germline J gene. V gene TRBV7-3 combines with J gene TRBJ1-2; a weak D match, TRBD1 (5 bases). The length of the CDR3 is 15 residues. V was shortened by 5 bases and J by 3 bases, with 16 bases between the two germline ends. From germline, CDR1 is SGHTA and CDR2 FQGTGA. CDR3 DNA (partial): TGTGCCAGCAGCCCTCGCGGGGCTTTGGACTATGGC. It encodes CASSPRGALDYG. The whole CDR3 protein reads CASSPRGALDYGYTF.

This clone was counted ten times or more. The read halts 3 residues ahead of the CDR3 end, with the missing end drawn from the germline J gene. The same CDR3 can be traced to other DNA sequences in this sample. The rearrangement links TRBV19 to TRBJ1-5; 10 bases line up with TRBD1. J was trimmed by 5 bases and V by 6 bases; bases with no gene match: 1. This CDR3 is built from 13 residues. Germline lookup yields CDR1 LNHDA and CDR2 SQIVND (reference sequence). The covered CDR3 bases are TGTGCCAGTAGCGGGACAGGGGATCAGCCC. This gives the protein CASSGTGDQP. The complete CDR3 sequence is CASSGTGDQPQHF.